The entry below describes one T cell receptor (beta chain). Generated by immunoSEQ multiplex PCR, the TCRdb table keeps only in-frame clones and is missing some. This repertoire shows some 45,000 clones, approximately 91% found once; its top ten account for around 0.86%. The data were obtained in a study of ipilimumab plus nivolumab after autologous stem cell transplantation. Study as a whole: Median doses per patient: a few ipilimumab, about 8 nivolumab. The myeloma group: high-risk transplant-naive, or relapse within 3 years after first autologous transplant.

Ipilimumab, 1 mg/kg, started 14 to 28 days after autologous transplant. Dosing: nivolumab 3 mg/kg IV, weeks 1, 4, 7, 10, then every two weeks to week 26. CDR1 is SEHNR, CDR2 FQNEAQ, per germline (reference sequence). V shed 5 bases and J shed 4 bases, with 12 bases lying between them. The CDR3 runs 14 residues. Source: PBMCs, taken in a trial of ipilimumab plus nivolumab as post-transplant consolidation. This clonotype originated in a male donor with multiple myeloma. The chain links TRBV7-9 to TRBJ2-1; D remains unclear. The CDR3 spells CASSPRAAYNEQFF. The CDR3 DNA is TGTGCCAGCAGCCCCCGGGCAGCGTACAATGAGCAGTTCTTC.